This T cell receptor (beta chain) is drawn from a study of STAT5B mutations in CD4+ large granular lymphocyte leukemia. Study results and limitations: TRBV06-family usage was enriched in top patient clones (8/27) versus controls (2/35).

V trimming: 6 bases; J trimming: 6 bases; junction bases outside the gene matches: 9. The CDR3 loop spans 15 amino acids. The germline gives CDR1 MGHDK, CDR2 SYGVNS. A word on this clone: The antigen is not known.

Profiling relied on immunoSEQ multiplex PCR, and the TCRdb table lists in-frame clones only, not all of them. This sample has about 35,000 clones, with 65% to 70% found just once. Material for sequencing was CD4+ T cells from blood buffy coats. The genes are TRBV25-1 and TRBJ1-5, with 9 bases fitting TRBD1. This TCR came from a human donor in good health. The CDR3: CASSPGQGSSQPQHF. For the CDR3, the DNA is TGTGCCAGCAGCCCGGGACAGGGAAGTAGTCAGCCCCAGCATTTT.